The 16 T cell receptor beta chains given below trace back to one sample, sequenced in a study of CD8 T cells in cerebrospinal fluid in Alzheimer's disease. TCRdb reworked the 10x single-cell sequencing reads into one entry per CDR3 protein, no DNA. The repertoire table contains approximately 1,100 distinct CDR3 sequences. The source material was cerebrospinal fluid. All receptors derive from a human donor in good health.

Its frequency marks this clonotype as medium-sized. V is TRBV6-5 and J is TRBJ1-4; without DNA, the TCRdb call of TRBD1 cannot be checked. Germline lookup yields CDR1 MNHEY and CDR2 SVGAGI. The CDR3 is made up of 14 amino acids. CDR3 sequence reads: CASSPIRDSQKLFF.

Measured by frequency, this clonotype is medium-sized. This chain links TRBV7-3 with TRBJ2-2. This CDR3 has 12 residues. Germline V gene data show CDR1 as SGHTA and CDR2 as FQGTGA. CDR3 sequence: CASSSDTGELFF.

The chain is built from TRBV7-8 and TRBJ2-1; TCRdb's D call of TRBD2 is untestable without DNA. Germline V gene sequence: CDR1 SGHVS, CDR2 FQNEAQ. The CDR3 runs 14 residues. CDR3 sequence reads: CASSSSRVRNEQFF.

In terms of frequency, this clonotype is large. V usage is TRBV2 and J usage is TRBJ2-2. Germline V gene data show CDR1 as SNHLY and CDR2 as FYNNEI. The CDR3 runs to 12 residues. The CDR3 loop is CASRKNTGELFF. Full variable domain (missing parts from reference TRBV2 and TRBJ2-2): EPEVTQTPSHQVTQMGQEVILRCVPISNHLYFYWYRQILGQKVEFLVSFYNNEISEKSEIFDDQFSVERPDGSNFTLKIRSTKLEDSAMYFCASRKNTGELFFGEGSRLTVL.

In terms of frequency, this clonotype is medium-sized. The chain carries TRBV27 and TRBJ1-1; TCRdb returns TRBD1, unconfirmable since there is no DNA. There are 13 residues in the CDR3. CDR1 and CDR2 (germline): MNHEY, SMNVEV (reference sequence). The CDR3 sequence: CASSFKGWTEAFF.

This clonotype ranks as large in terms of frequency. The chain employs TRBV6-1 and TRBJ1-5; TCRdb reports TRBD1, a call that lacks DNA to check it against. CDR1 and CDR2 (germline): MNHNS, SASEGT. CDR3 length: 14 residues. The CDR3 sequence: CASSEVRGSQPQHF.

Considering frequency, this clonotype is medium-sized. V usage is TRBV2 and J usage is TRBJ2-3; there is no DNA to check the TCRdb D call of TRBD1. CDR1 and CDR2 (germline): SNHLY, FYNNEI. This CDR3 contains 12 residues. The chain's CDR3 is CASSYGGDTQYF.

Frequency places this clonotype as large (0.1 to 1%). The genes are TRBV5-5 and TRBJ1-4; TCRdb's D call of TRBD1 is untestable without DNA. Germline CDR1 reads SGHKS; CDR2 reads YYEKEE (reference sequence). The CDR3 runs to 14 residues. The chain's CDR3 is CASSATGENEKLFF.

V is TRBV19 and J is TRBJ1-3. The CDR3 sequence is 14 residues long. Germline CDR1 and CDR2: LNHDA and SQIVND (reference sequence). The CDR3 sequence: CASNRGGSGNTIYF.

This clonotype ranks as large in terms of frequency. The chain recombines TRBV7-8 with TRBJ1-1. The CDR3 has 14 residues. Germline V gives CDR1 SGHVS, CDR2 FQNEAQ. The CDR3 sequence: CASSSGGMNTEAFF.

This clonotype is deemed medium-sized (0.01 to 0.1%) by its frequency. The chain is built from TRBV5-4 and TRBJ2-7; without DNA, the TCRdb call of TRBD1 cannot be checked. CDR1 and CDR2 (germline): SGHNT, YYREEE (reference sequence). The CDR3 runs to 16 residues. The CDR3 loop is CASSSRRDRAGYEQYF.

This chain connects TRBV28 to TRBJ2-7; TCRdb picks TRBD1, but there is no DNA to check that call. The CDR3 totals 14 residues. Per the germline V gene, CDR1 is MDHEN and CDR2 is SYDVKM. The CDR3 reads CASSTTTWGSEQYF.

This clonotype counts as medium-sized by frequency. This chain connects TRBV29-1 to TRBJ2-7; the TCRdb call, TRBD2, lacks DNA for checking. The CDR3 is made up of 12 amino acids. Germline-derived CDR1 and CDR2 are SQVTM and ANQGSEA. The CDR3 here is CSVAVGRREQYF.

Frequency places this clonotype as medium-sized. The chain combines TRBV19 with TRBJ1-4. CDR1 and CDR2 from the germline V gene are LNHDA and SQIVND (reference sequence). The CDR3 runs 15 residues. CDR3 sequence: CASSIASAGNEKLFF.

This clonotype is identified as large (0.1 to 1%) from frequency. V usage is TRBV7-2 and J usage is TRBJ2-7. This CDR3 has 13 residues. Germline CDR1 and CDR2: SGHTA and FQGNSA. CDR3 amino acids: CASSGLIGYEQYF. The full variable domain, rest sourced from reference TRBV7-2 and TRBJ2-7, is GAGVSQSPSNKVTEKGKDVELRCDPISGHTALYWYRQSLGQGLEFLIYFQGNSAPDKSGLPSDRFSAERTGGSVSTLTIQRTQQEDSAVYLCASSGLIGYEQYFGPGTRLTVT.

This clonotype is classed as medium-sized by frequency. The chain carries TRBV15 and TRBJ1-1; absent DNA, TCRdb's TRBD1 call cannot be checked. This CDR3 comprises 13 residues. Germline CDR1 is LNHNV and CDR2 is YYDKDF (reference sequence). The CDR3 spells CATSPQGNTEAFF.